These 26 T cell receptor beta chains were sequenced from one sample in a study of immune heterogeneity within non-small cell lung tumors. A first 10-cycle multiplex round used 32 V-gene and 13 J-gene primers on TCR beta CDR3. Using its own MiXCR run on the multiplex PCR reads, TCRdb lists one record per CDR3 protein. The sample contains thousands of distinct CDR3 sequences, around 20% of which appear only once. At roughly 600 ng per sample, bulk tumor genomic DNA provided the template. Several biopsies were spaced far apart within each primary tumor and obtained as surgery took place. Those enrolled were patients newly diagnosed with untreated non-small cell lung cancer and undergoing curative surgery. Sequences were obtained from lung tumor tissue. The receptors stem from a man in his sixties with non-small cell lung cancer.

This rearrangement joins TRBV4-1 to TRBJ2-5; 12 bases map to TRBD2. In germline, CDR1 is MGHRA, CDR2 YSYEKL. This CDR3 comprises 16 residues. After removal of 1 base from V and 5 bases from J, the junction contained 5 bases not matched to a gene. CDR3: CASSQGTSGIPETQYF. CDR3 DNA sequence: TGCGCCAGCAGCCAAGGGACTAGCGGGATCCCGGAGACCCAGTACTTC.

The chain joins TRBV2 to TRBJ2-6, with 8 bases that match TRBD2. Germline V gene lookup returns CDR1 SNHLY and CDR2 FYNNEI. The CDR3 sequence is 15 residues long. The CDR3 region is CASGREASGANVLTF. Written as DNA, the CDR3 is TGTGCTAGCGGGCGGGAGGCGTCTGGGGCCAACGTCCTGACTTTC. The complete variable domain, with remaining parts taken from reference TRBV2 and TRBJ2-6, reads EPEVTQTPSHQVTQMGQEVILRCVPISNHLYFYWYRQILGQKVEFLVSFYNNEISEKSEIFDDQFSVERPDGSNFTLKIRSTKLEDSAMYFCASGREASGANVLTFGAGSRLTVL.

This rearrangement joins TRBV9 to TRBJ2-1, with D possibly being TRBD1 (6 bases). The ends were cut back, 3 bases at V and 3 bases at J, with 13 bases in the middle. CDR1 and CDR2 from the germline V gene are SGDLS and YYNGEE. The CDR3 length is 15 residues. CDR3 nucleotide sequence: TGTGCCAGCAGCGAATCTCCGGGACACTACAATGAGCAGTTCTTC. Its protein is CASSESPGHYNEQFF.

This clonotype appeared a few times. V usage is TRBV5-4 and J usage is TRBJ1-1; D not certain. The CDR3 is made up of 12 amino acids. Germline CDR1 and CDR2: SGHNT and YYREEE (reference sequence). Trimming pared 4 bases from V and 7 bases from J, leaving 11 bases between. The DNA of the CDR3 is TGTGCCAGCAGCACCCGGCACGGTGAAGCTTTCTTT. This gives the protein CASSTRHGEAFF. Complete variable domain (other parts from reference TRBV5-4 and TRBJ1-1): ETGVTQSPTHLIKTRGQQVTLRCSSQSGHNTVSWYQQALGQGPQFIFQYYREEENGRGNFPPRFSGLQFPNYSSELNVNALELDDSALYLCASSTRHGEAFFGQGTRLTVV.

This chain joins TRBV5-6 and TRBJ2-3; unclear D gene. The CDR3 is made up of 14 amino acids. V was shortened by 4 bases and J by 7 bases, with 16 bases between the two germline ends. Germline-derived CDR1 and CDR2 are SGHDT and YYEEEE. The CDR3 loop reads CASSHPDVRHTQYF. The CDR3 nucleotides are TGTGCCAGCAGCCACCCGGACGTCCGTCATACGCAGTATTTT.

This clonotype turned up a few times. The genes are TRBV7-3 and TRBJ1-2, with D unclear. The CDR3 consists of 14 residues. Looked up from germline, CDR1 is SGHTA and CDR2 is FQGTGA. V lost 2 bases, J lost 6 bases, and 13 bases lay in between. The CDR3 nucleotides are TGTGCCAGCAGCTTACGTGGCAGAACGGATGGCTACACCTTC. Translated: CASSLRGRTDGYTF.

By sample share, this clonotype is medium-sized. The DNA of the CDR3 is TGTGCCAGCAGTACCCCAACGTACTATGGCTACACCTTC. Amino acid sequence: CASSTPTYYGYTF. V and J are TRBV12-3 or TRBV12-4 and TRBJ1-2; D is undetermined. The CDR3 runs to 13 residues. Trimming removed 5 bases from V and 3 bases from J, with 10 bases in between.

This chain joins TRBV5-1 and TRBJ1-2; no clear D. CDR3 length: 13 amino acids. Germline V lookup: CDR1 SGHRS, CDR2 YFSETQ. Trimming removed 5 bases at V and 4 bases at J, with 12 bases between. CDR3 loop: CASSPGSAYGYTF. The DNA of the CDR3 is TGCGCCAGCAGTCCGGGGTCCGCCTATGGCTACACCTTC.

The V gene is TRBV5-5, the J gene TRBJ1-3; D not certain. The CDR3 is 12 residues long. The germline CDR1 and CDR2 sequences are SGHKS and YYEKEE (reference sequence). V shed 2 bases and J shed 1 base, with 1 base lying between them. In nucleotides, the CDR3 is TGTGCCAGCAGCTTATCTGGAAACACCATATATTTT. Amino acids: CASSLSGNTIYF.

This clonotype rates as medium-sized. The chain combines TRBV12-3 or TRBV12-4 with TRBJ2-7; D possibly uses TRBD1 or TRBD2 (6 bases each). V lost 1 base and J lost 12, with 16 bases in between. The CDR3 consists of 13 residues. The CDR3 is CASSLVLGGALYF. For the CDR3, the DNA is TGTGCCAGCAGTTTAGTCTTGGGGGGCGCTCTGTACTTC.

This clonotype was counted a few times. This sequence joins TRBV29-1 and TRBJ2-2; the D gene is possibly TRBD2 (6 bases). Germline CDR1 and CDR2: SQVTM and ANQGSEA. The CDR3 consists of 16 residues. The V gene lost 0 bases and the J gene lost 7 bases, with 18 bases spanning the gap. In DNA, the CDR3 is TGCAGCGTTGAAGATTGGAGGGGCCAAGGGAGCGGGGAGCTGTTTTTT. This gives the protein CSVEDWRGQGSGELFF.

The chain recombines TRBV13 with TRBJ1-1; D unresolved. CDR1 and CDR2 (germline): PRHDT, FYEKMQ (reference sequence). There are 13 residues in the CDR3. Trimming took off 2 bases at V and 4 bases at J, with 8 bases between the two ends. The CDR3 here is CASSLLRLTEAFF. As DNA, the CDR3 is TGTGCCAGCAGCTTACTTCGTCTCACTGAAGCTTTCTTT.

In this sample, this clonotype is medium-sized. V and J are TRBV20-1 and TRBJ1-5; possible D gene TRBD1, 5 bases. Germline V lookup: CDR1 DFQATT, CDR2 SNEGSKA (reference sequence). Deletions cut 6 bases from V and 4 bases from J, with 10 bases between. The CDR3 totals 12 residues. CDR3: CSAVGGNQPQHF. The CDR3 DNA reads TGCAGTGCCGTCGGGGGGAATCAGCCCCAGCATTTT.

CDR3 sequence (DNA): TGTGCCAGCAGCCAAACTCGGACTGCTGGAAACACCATATATTTT. It is translated as CASSQTRTAGNTIYF. This sequence joins TRBV7-8 and TRBJ1-3; no clear D gene. CDR3 length: 15 amino acids. V dropped 5 bases and J dropped 2 bases, with 13 bases sitting between them. CDR1 is SGHVS, CDR2 FQNEAQ, per germline.

The rearrangement joins TRBV7-2 to TRBJ2-7; no firm D call. The V gene's germline CDR1 is SGHTA and CDR2 FQGNSA. The ends were cut back, 0 bases at V and 6 bases at J, with 9 bases in the middle. The CDR3 consists of 13 residues. CDR3 sequence reads: CASSLALLSEQYF. The CDR3 DNA reads as TGTGCCAGCAGCTTAGCGCTTCTCTCCGAGCAGTACTTC.

This rearrangement joins TRBV4-1 to TRBJ2-1; 14 nucleotides align to TRBD2. The CDR3 loop spans 17 amino acids. The ends lost 10 bases at V and 2 bases at J; junction bases unmatched: 10. Germline V gene lookup returns CDR1 MGHRA and CDR2 YSYEKL. CDR3 bases: TGCGCCACCCTGGGACTAGCGGGAGAAAAAGCCTACAATGAGCAGTTCTTC. Residues: CATLGLAGEKAYNEQFF.

This clonotype was detected a few times. V usage is TRBV20-1 and J usage is TRBJ1-2, with a possible D match to TRBD1 (6 bases). Germline CDR1 and CDR2: DFQATT and SNEGSKA (reference sequence). The CDR3 is 15 amino acids. Deletions cut 0 bases from V and 2 bases from J, with 13 bases between. The CDR3 bases are TGCAGTGCTAGAGATTCTGCCCAGGGGAACTATGGCTACACCTTC. Translated: CSARDSAQGNYGYTF.

The chain combines TRBV5-6 with TRBJ2-1; TRBD2 matches at 16 bases. The CDR3 has 18 amino acids. CDR1 is SGHDT and CDR2 is YYEEEE in the germline V gene. V lost 4 bases to trimming and J lost 2 bases; unmatched junction nucleotides: 6. CDR3 coding DNA: TGTGCCAGCAGCGAGGGACTAGCGGGAGGGAGGACCTACAATGAGCAGTTCTTC. It translates to CASSEGLAGGRTYNEQFF.

The rearrangement joins TRBV29-1 to TRBJ1-1; TRBD1 might be the D (6 bases). The germline V and J ends were trimmed by 1 base and 1 base, with 10 bases remaining between them. The CDR3 loop spans 14 amino acids. Looked up from germline, CDR1 is SQVTM and CDR2 is ANQGSEA. This CDR3 is CSVEGTAKNTEAFF. CDR3 nucleotides: TGCAGCGTTGAAGGGACAGCCAAGAACACTGAAGCTTTCTTT. The entire variable domain, with the rest obtained from reference TRBV29-1 and TRBJ1-1, is as follows: SAVISQKPSRDICQRGTSLTIQCQVDSQVTMMFWYRQQPGQSLTLIATANQGSEATYESGFVIDKFPISRPNLTFSTLTVSNMSPEDSSIYLCSVEGTAKNTEAFFGQGTRLTVV.

With regard to this clonotype: A read error may be the cause here, since a much bigger clone is one base away. The chain has TRBV4-1 and TRBJ2-7; TRBD2 matches 8 bases. From germline, CDR1 is MGHRA and CDR2 YSYEKL. The CDR3 is 14 residues long. CDR3 loop: CANSQEAGDYEQYF. The CDR3 DNA sequence: TGCGCCAACAGCCAAGAAGCGGGAGACTACGAGCAGTACTTC.

This clonotype was counted between two and nine times. The V gene is TRBV12-3 or TRBV12-4, the J gene TRBJ2-1; weak D call: TRBD2 (6 bases). V lost 1 base to trimming and J lost 4 bases, with 14 bases between them. The CDR3 length is 16 residues. The CDR3 DNA sequence: TGTGCCAGCAGTTTAGTTGGCGGGAACATGTACAATGAGCAGTTCTTC. The encoded protein is CASSLVGGNMYNEQFF.

This clonotype occurred a few times. This chain links TRBV5-6 with TRBJ2-6; D remains ambiguous. The CDR3 sequence is 18 residues long. V lost 4 bases to trimming and J lost 0 bases, with 17 bases between them. Per the germline V gene, CDR1 is SGHDT and CDR2 is YYEEEE. CDR3 nucleotide sequence: TGTGCCAGCAGCCCCACGGCCAGAGTTATCTCTGGGGCCAACGTCCTGACTTTC. Amino acids: CASSPTARVISGANVLTF.

The CDR3 DNA reads as TGCAGTGCTAGTCGGGTCGCAGATACGCAGTATTTT. The encoded protein is CSASRVADTQYF. The chain has TRBV20-1 and TRBJ2-3; D is ambiguous. V was clipped by 3 bases and J by 4 bases, with 8 bases between them. CDR1 is DFQATT, CDR2 SNEGSKA, per germline (reference sequence). The CDR3 contains 12 residues.

This clonotype appeared once. The chain joins TRBV3-1 to TRBJ1-6, with 9 bases that match TRBD1. The V gene's germline CDR1 is LGHDT and CDR2 YNNKEL (reference sequence). The CDR3 contains 15 residues. Losses at the gene ends were 8 bases for V and 3 bases for J; bases not matched to a gene: 5. The CDR3 DNA reads TGTGCCAGCGGACGGACAGGGGACTATAATTCACCCCTCCACTTT. Protein sequence: CASGRTGDYNSPLHF.

This clonotype is classed as medium-sized. The chain employs TRBV5-1 and TRBJ1-2, with a possible D match to TRBD1 (6 bases). The CDR3 runs 14 residues. Trimming took off 4 bases at V and 4 bases at J, with 14 bases between the two ends. Per germline, CDR1 SGHRS and CDR2 YFSETQ. Written as DNA, the CDR3 is TGCGCCAGCAGCCCCCGACAGGAGACCTATGGCTACACCTTC. Translation gives CASSPRQETYGYTF.

V and J are TRBV7-2 and TRBJ1-6; D is perhaps TRBD1 (6 bases). This CDR3 is built from 15 residues. Germline CDR1 reads SGHTA; CDR2 reads FQGNSA. Trimming left V 5 bases short and J 7 bases short, with 15 bases between. The CDR3: CASSTIQGLNSPLHF. In nucleotides, the CDR3 is TGTGCCAGCAGCACAATACAGGGTCTAAATTCACCCCTCCACTTT. The whole variable domain, remainder taken from reference TRBV7-2 and TRBJ1-6, is GAGVSQSPSNKVTEKGKDVELRCDPISGHTALYWYRQSLGQGLEFLIYFQGNSAPDKSGLPSDRFSAERTGGSVSTLTIQRTQQEDSAVYLCASSTIQGLNSPLHFGNGTRLTVT.